The 10 T cell receptor beta chains given below trace back to one sample, sequenced in a study of cytomegalovirus exposure and HLA in healthy donors. Researchers ran the PCR with 60 Vbeta and 13 Jbeta primers. Generated by immunoSEQ multiplex PCR, the TCRdb table keeps only in-frame clones and is missing some. The table includes approximately 76,000 clones, about 80% detected once. The sample comprised PBMCs. These receptors all come from a man aged 25 to 40 in good health and CMV-seronegative.

The rearrangement links TRBV7-6 to TRBJ2-7, with 7 bases that match TRBD1. CDR1 is SGHVS, CDR2 FNYEAQ, per germline. This CDR3 contains 14 residues. V lost 1 base and J lost 7; bases outside the gene matches: 7. The CDR3: CASSLGAGGREQYF. The DNA for the CDR3 is TGTGCCAGCAGCTTAGGGGCAGGGGGTAGGGAGCAGTACTTC.

CDR3 nucleotides: TGTGCCAGCAGCTTGACGTCCTTACAGGGTGAATACGAGCAGTACTTC. This sequence encodes CASSLTSLQGEYEQYF. V gene TRBV5-6 combines with J gene TRBJ2-5; a possible D gene is TRBD1 (6 bases). The J call may be incorrect, as the DNA end agrees better with TRBJ2-7. Per germline, CDR1 SGHDT and CDR2 YYEEEE. This CDR3 is 16 amino acids long.

This clone was detected only once. V is TRBV7-2 and J is TRBJ2-5; 9 bases fit TRBD2. Germline lookup yields CDR1 SGHTA and CDR2 FQGNSA. This CDR3 region has 16 residues. V shed 0 bases, J shed 4 bases, and the junction held 6 bases outside the gene matches. DNA of the CDR3: TGTGCCAGCAGCTTAGCGATAGCGGGGGCCGGAGAGACCCAGTACTTC. It is translated as CASSLAIAGAGETQYF.

Points on this clone: Additional DNA sequences in this sample encode the identical CDR3. The CDR3: CASSLELAGTDTQYF. The CDR3 DNA sequence: TGTGCCAGCAGCTTAGAACTAGCGGGGACCGATACGCAGTATTTT. The chain uses TRBV13 and TRBJ2-3; 10 bases agree with TRBD2. There are 15 residues in the CDR3. Germline V gene sequence: CDR1 PRHDT, CDR2 FYEKMQ (reference sequence). Trimming cost V 1 base and J 6 bases; bases outside gene matches: 4.

The gene calls are TRBV30 and TRBJ2-5; TRBD1 matches 10 bases. The J call is in doubt because the DNA end fits TRBJ2-7 better. The CDR3 has 14 amino acids. Germline values: CDR1 GTSNPN, CDR2 SVGIG (reference sequence). In DNA form, the CDR3 reads TGTGCCTGGGACCGACAGGGGGCCGTCTACGAGCAGTACTTC. Its protein product is CAWDRQGAVYEQYF.

The rearrangement uses TRBV27 and TRBJ2-7; 7 bases align to TRBD2. The ends lost 4 bases at V and 0 bases at J; junction bases unmatched: 12. Looked up from germline, CDR1 is MNHEY and CDR2 is SMNVEV (reference sequence). The CDR3 consists of 17 residues. The chain's CDR3 is CASSSLQITSASYEQYF. The CDR3 nucleotides read TGTGCCAGCAGTTCCCTCCAAATCACTAGCGCCTCCTACGAGCAGTACTTC.

The rearrangement uses TRBV18 and TRBJ1-2; TRBD1 matches at 9 bases. V lost 3 bases to trimming and J lost 8 bases; unmatched junction nucleotides: 10. Germline V lookup: CDR1 KGHSH, CDR2 LQKENI. The CDR3 has 15 residues. The CDR3 coding sequence is TGTGCCAGCTCACCGAACCGTGACAGGGGGGGAGGCTACACCTTC. Amino acids: CASSPNRDRGGGYTF.

Note on this clone: At one of its ends the junction is not consistent with the germline gene, which may arise from a read error. The chain links TRBV7-9 to TRBJ2-5; 12 bases agree with TRBD2. The CDR3 has 18 residues. CDR1 is SEHNR, CDR2 FQNEAQ, per germline (reference sequence). Here the CDR3 reads CSSSFSRLAGGGSETQYF. In DNA, the CDR3 is TGTTCCAGCAGCTTCAGTCGGCTAGCGGGAGGGGGAAGCGAGACCCAGTACTTC. The full variable domain, with the rest looked up from reference TRBV7-9 and TRBJ2-5, is DTGVSQNPRHKITKRGQNVTFRCDPISEHNRLYWYRQTLGQGPEFLTYFQNEAQLEKSRLLSDRFSAERPKGSFSTLEIQRTEQGDSAMYLCSSSFSRLAGGGSETQYFGPGTRLLVL.

This clone was picked up a small number of times. This sequence joins TRBV7-6 and TRBJ1-3; 7 bases line up with TRBD1. The CDR3 loop spans 16 amino acids. Looked up from germline, CDR1 is SGHVS and CDR2 is FNYEAQ. V shed 5 bases, J shed 1 base, and the junction held 8 bases outside the gene matches. This chain's CDR3 is CASSPRQGVSGNTIYF. The CDR3 DNA follows: TGTGCCAGCAGCCCACGACAGGGAGTATCTGGAAACACCATATATTTT.

CDR3 region: CASSQDSGGSSYNEQFF. The CDR3 nucleotides are TGTGCCAGCAGCCAAGATTCCGGCGGGAGCTCCTACAATGAGCAGTTCTTC. The chain employs TRBV4-2 and TRBJ2-1; 7 positions agree with TRBD2. This CDR3 region has 17 residues. V was pared by 0 bases and J by 0 bases, with 5 bases of the junction left unmatched. Per the germline V gene, CDR1 is LGHNA and CDR2 is YNFKEQ.